This TCR beta chain was recovered during a study of T cells in localized non-small cell lung cancer. Germline values: CDR1 MDHEN, CDR2 SYDVKM. This CDR3 comprises 13 residues. V gave up 5 bases and J gave up 7 bases, with 15 bases separating them. Libraries were prepared by immunoSEQ multiplex PCR; TCRdb keeps only in-frame clonotypes and omits some of them. The repertoire holds about 40,000 clones, with approximately 80% as singletons. Remarks on this clone: Its antigen is not known.

Broader study findings: Because sequencing included only one region (of the tumor), heterogeneity remains possible. Out of the top 100 tumor clones, a median roughly 52 were seen in adjacent lung. Tumor trailed uninvolved adjacent lung in T cell clonality, which peaked there. Longer overall survival accompanied higher blood T cell density.

The genes are TRBV28 and TRBJ2-7; unclear D gene. This TCR came from a male donor aged 60 or older with stage II lung adenocarcinoma. The starting material was peripheral blood mononuclear cells, obtained before any cancer treatment. The CDR3 sequence: CASSGNLVGEQYF. CDR3 nucleotide sequence: TGTGCCAGCAGTGGGAACCTAGTTGGGGAGCAGTACTTC.